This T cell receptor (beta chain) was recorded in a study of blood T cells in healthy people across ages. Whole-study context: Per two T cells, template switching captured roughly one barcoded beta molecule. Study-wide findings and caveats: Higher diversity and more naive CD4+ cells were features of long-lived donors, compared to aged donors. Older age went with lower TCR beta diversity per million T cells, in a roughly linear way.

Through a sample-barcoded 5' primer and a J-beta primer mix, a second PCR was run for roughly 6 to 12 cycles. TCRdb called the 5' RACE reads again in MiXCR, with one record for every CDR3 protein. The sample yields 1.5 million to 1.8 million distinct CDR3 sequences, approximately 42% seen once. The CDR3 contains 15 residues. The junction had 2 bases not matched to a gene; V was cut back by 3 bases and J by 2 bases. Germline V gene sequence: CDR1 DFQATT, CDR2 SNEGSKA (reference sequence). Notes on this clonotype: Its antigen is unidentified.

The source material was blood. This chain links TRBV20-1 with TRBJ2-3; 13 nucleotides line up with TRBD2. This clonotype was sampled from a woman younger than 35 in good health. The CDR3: CSARGTSGNTDTQYF. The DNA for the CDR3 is TGCAGTGCTAGGGGGACTAGCGGGAACACAGATACGCAGTATTTT.